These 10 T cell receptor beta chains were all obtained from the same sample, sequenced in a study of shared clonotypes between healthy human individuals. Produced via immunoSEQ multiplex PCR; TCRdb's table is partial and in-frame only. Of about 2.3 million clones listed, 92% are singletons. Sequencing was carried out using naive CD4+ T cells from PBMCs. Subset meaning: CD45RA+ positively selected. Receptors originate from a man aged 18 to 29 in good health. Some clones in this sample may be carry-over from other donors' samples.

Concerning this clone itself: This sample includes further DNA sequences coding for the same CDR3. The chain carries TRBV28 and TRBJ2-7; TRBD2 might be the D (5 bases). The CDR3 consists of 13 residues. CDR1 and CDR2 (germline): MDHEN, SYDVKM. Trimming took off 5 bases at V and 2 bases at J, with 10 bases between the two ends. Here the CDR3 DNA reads TGTGCCAGCAGTCGAGGGAGCCCCTACGAGCAGTACTTC. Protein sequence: CASSRGSPYEQYF.

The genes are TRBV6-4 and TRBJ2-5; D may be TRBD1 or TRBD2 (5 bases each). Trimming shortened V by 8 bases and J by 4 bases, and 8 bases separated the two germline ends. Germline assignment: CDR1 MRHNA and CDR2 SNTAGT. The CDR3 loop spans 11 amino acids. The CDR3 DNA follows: TGTGCCAGCGGGGGTAGAGAGACCCAGTACTTC. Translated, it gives CASGGRETQYF.

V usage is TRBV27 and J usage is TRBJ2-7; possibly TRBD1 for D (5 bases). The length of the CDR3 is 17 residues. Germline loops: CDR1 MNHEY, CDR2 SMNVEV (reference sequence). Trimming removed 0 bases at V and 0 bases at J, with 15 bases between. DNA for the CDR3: TGTGCCAGCAGTTTATCGTACGTCGGCAGGGACTCCTACGAGCAGTACTTC. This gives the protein CASSLSYVGRDSYEQYF.

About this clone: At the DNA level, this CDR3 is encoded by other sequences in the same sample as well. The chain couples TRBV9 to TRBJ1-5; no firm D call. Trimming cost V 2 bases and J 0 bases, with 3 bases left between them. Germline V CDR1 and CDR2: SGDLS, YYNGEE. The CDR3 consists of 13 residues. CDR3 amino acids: CASSVNSNQPQHF. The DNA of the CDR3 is TGTGCCAGCAGCGTGAATAGCAATCAGCCCCAGCATTTT.

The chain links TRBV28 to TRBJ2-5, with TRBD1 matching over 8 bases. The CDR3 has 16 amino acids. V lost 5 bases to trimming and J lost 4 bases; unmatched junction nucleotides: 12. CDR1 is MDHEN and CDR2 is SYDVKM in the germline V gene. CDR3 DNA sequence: TGTGCCAGCAGTCCGCGGCCGGGACAGGCCCCAGAGACCCAGTACTTC. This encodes CASSPRPGQAPETQYF.

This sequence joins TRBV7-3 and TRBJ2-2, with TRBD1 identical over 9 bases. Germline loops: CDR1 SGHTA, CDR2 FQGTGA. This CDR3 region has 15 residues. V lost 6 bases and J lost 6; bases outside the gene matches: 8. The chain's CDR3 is CASRRGTGTPGELFF. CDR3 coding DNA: TGTGCCAGCAGAAGGGGGACAGGGACCCCCGGGGAGCTGTTTTTT.

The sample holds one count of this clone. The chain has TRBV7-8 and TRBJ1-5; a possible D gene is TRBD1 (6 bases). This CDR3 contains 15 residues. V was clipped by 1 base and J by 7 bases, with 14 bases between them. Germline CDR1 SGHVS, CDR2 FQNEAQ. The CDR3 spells CASSLGGAGDQPQHF. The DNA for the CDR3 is TGTGCCAGCAGCTTAGGGGGAGCAGGGGACCAGCCCCAGCATTTT.

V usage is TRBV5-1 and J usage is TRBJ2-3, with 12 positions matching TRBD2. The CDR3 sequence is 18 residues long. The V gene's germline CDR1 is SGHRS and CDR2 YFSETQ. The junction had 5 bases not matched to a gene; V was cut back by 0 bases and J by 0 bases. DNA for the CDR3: TGCGCCAGCAGCTTGGCGCTCCTAGCGGGAGGGAGCACAGATACGCAGTATTTT. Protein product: CASSLALLAGGSTDTQYF.

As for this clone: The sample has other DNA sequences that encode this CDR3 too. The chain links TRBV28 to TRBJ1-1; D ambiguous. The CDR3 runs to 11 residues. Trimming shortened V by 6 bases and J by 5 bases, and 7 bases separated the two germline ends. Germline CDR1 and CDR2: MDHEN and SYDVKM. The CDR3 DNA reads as TGTGCCAGCAGCTTGAGGACTGAAGCTTTCTTT. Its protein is CASSLRTEAFF.

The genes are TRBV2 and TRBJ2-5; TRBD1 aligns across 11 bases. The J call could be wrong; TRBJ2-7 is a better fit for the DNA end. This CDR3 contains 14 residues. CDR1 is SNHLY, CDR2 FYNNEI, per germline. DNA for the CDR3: TGTGCCAGCACGAGGACAGGGGGCCCCTACGAGCAGTACTTC. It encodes CASTRTGGPYEQYF.